Shown below are 6 T cell receptor beta chains from a single sample sequenced in a study of CD8+CD57+ T cells in acquired aplastic anemia. All patients picked for sequencing had shown, by flow cytometry, an expansion of CD8+CD57+ cells. Investigators profiled TCR beta VDJ and CDR3 from genomic DNA template. TCRdb independently ran MiXCR on the reads; one entry per CDR3 protein. The table records about 200,000 distinct CDR3 sequences, around 50% of them present only once. Sequenced: sorted CD4+, CD8+, or CD8+CD57+ T cells (not recorded which) from PBMCs. Receptors were obtained from a human donor with aplastic anemia.

This clonotype has a count of ten or more. The chain uses TRBV7-9 and TRBJ1-1, with D unresolved. The CDR3 sequence is 14 residues long. Trimming cost V 5 bases and J 1 base, with 11 bases left between them. The germline V gene encodes CDR1 SEHNR and CDR2 FQNEAQ (reference sequence). CDR3 DNA sequence: TGTGCCAGCAGCCCCCAAGGTACGAACACTGAAGCTTTCTTT. Protein: CASSPQGTNTEAFF.

The V gene is TRBV9, the J gene TRBJ2-5; 9 nucleotides match TRBD2. J lost 2 bases, V lost 4 bases, and 3 bases had no gene match. Germline lookup yields CDR1 SGDLS and CDR2 YYNGEE. The CDR3 totals 14 residues. CDR3 bases: TGTGCCAGCAGCTCGGGACTAGCTCAAGAGACCCAGTACTTC. Protein: CASSSGLAQETQYF.

V usage is TRBV19 and J usage is TRBJ2-7; no reliable D call. Germline V gene sequence: CDR1 LNHDA, CDR2 SQIVND (reference sequence). Trimming removed 0 bases at V and 3 bases at J, with 12 bases between. The CDR3 has 15 amino acids. CDR3 nucleotide sequence: TGTGCCAGTAGTATAGATATGGACGGCCTCTACGAGCAGTACTTC. Amino acid sequence: CASSIDMDGLYEQYF. The full variable domain, in which reference TRBV19 and TRBJ2-7 provide the parts outside the CDR3, is DGGITQSPKYLFRKEGQNVTLSCEQNLNHDAMYWYRQDPGQGLRLIYYSQIVNDFQKGDIAEGYSVSREKKESFPLTVTSAQKNPTAFYLCASSIDMDGLYEQYFGPGTRLTVT.

As for this clonotype: The CDR3 carries no conserved terminal phenylalanine or tryptophan, so it likely arises from a read error. The V and J genes are TRBV7-7 and TRBJ2-7, with D maybe TRBD2 (6 bases). V was cut by 1 base and J by 6 bases, with 16 bases left in between. The CDR3 contains 15 residues. CDR1 and CDR2 from the germline V gene are SSHAT and FNYEAQ (reference sequence). The CDR3 region has the DNA TGTGCCAGCAGCTTAGGATCCGGTGGGGACTGCGAGCAGTACTCC. As protein: CASSLGSGGDCEQYS.

This clonotype showed up many times. The gene calls are TRBV19 and TRBJ1-1; D is perhaps TRBD1 (5 bases). Germline V CDR1 and CDR2: LNHDA, SQIVND (reference sequence). The CDR3 extends over 16 amino acids. Trimming stripped 2 bases from V and 0 bases from J, with 13 bases between. CDR3 nucleotide sequence: TGTGCCAGTAGTATAACGGGGTTGGGACTGAACACTGAAGCTTTCTTT. Residues: CASSITGLGLNTEAFF. Variable domain in full (rest from reference TRBV19 and TRBJ1-1): DGGITQSPKYLFRKEGQNVTLSCEQNLNHDAMYWYRQDPGQGLRLIYYSQIVNDFQKGDIAEGYSVSREKKESFPLTVTSAQKNPTAFYLCASSITGLGLNTEAFFGQGTRLTVV.

The table lists this clonotype with many counts. The genes are TRBV11-2 and TRBJ1-4; 9 bases align to TRBD1. Germline trimming cut 1 base from V and 7 bases from J; bases unmatched to any gene: 7. This CDR3 spans 16 amino acids. The germline V gene encodes CDR1 SGHAT and CDR2 FQNNGV. The CDR3: CASSLGLQGAGEKLFF. The DNA of the CDR3 is TGTGCCAGCAGCTTAGGTTTACAGGGGGCAGGTGAAAAACTGTTTTTT.